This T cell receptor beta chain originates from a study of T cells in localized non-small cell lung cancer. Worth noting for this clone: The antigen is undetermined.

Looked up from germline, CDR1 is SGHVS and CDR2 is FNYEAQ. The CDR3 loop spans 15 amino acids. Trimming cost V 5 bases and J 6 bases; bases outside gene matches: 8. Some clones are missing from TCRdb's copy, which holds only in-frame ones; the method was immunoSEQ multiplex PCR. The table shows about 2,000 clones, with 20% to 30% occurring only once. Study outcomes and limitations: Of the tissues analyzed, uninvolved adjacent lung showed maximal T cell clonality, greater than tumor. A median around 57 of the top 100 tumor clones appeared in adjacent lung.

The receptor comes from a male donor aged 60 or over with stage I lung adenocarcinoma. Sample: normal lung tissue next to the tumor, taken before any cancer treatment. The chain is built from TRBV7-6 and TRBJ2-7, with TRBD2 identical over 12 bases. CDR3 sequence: CASSQGLAGIGEQYF. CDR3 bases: TGTGCCAGCAGCCAAGGACTAGCGGGGATAGGCGAGCAGTACTTC.